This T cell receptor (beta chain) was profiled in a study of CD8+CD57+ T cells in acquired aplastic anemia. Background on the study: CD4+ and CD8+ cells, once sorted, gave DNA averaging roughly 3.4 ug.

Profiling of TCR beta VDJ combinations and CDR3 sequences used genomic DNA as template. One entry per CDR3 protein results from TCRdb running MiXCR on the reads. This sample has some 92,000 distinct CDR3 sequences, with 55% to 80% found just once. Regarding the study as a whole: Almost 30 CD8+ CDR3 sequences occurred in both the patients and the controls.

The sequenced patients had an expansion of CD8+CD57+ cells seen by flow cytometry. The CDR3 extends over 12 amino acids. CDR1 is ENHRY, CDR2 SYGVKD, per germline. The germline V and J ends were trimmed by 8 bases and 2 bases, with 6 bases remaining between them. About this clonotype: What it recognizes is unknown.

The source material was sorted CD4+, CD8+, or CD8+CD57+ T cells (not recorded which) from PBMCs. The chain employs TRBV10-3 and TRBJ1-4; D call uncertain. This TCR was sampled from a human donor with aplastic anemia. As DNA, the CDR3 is TGTGCCATCTCGAGGACTAATGAAAAACTGTTTTTT. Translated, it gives CAISRTNEKLFF.